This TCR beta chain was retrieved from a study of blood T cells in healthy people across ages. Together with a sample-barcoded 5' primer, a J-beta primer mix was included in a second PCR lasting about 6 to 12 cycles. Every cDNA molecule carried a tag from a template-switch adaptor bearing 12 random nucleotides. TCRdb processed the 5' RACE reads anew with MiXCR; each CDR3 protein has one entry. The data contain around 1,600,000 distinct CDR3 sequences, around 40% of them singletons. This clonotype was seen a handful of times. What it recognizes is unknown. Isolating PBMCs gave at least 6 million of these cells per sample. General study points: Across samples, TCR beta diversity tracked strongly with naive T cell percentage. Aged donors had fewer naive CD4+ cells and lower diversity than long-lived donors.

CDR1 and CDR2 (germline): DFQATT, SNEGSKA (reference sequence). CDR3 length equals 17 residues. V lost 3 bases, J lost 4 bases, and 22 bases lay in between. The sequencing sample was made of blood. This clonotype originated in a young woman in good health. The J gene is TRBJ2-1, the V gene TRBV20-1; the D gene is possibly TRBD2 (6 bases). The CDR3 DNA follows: TGCAGTGCTAGTGGCCAGGTGGCTAGCGCGAGGTACAATGAGCAGTTCTTC. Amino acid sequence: CSASGQVASARYNEQFF.